The 3 T cell receptor beta chains in this list originate from one sample, sequenced in a study of sequential checkpoint blockade in melanoma. Treatment defined: randomized to nivolumab then ipilimumab (arm A) or the reverse (arm B). Generated by immunoSEQ multiplex PCR, the TCRdb table keeps only in-frame clones and is missing some. The table has approximately 3,600 clones, more than 30% seen once. The source material was tumor tissue (inferred from file names), sampled from a patient given nivolumab and ipilimumab in sequence. All receptors come from a human donor with melanoma.

The rearrangement links TRBV11-3 to TRBJ2-3; no clear D. Germline assignment: CDR1 SGHNT and CDR2 YENEEA. CDR3 length: 15 residues. Trimming removed 5 bases from V and 3 bases from J, with 15 bases in between. CDR3 DNA sequence: TGTGCCAGCAGCCGCTATGAGCGACTTACAGATACGCAGTATTTT. Its translation: CASSRYERLTDTQYF.

This clone was seen only a few times. V is TRBV4-1 and J is TRBJ1-1; no firm D call. Trimming shortened V by 1 base and J by 5 bases, and 8 bases separated the two germline ends. This CDR3 comprises 13 residues. CDR1 and CDR2 from the germline V gene are MGHRA and YSYEKL. CDR3 region: CASSQGRVTEAFF. The CDR3 region has the DNA TGCGCCAGCAGCCAAGGTCGGGTTACTGAAGCTTTCTTT.

V and J are TRBV19 and TRBJ2-7; D gene unclear. CDR1 LNHDA and CDR2 SQIVND come from the germline V gene (reference sequence). This CDR3 is built from 13 residues. Trimming removed 5 bases from V and 0 bases from J, with 8 bases in between. The CDR3 DNA reads as TGTGCCAGTAGTGTCCGGGCCTCCTACGAGCAGTACTTC. This encodes CASSVRASYEQYF.